This T cell receptor (beta chain) is from a study of blood T cells in healthy people across ages. This clonotype occurred many times. The CDR3 loop spans 12 amino acids. Germline-derived CDR1 and CDR2 are SQVTM and ANQGSEA. V lost 5 bases to trimming and J lost 2 bases, with 8 bases between them. Primed by a sample-barcoded 5' primer and a J-beta primer mix, a second PCR proceeded for 7 to 11 cycles. A single record per CDR3 protein comes from TCRdb applying MiXCR to the 5' RACE reads. Of some 940,000 distinct CDR3 sequences in the sample, about 27% were seen once. These records were also assigned to another study, of T cells of mothers and their children. That investigation notes: According to the study, all extracted RNA entered cDNA synthesis at around 1.4 ug per 15 ul.

The sample consisted of blood. This chain connects TRBV29-1 to TRBJ2-3; D not resolved. This clonotype originated in a woman between 35 and 50 years old in good health. For the CDR3, the DNA is TGCAGCGTTCATGTGGCCACAGATACGCAGTATTTT. It specifies CSVHVATDTQYF.